Listed below are T cell receptor beta chains from one sample, sequenced in a study of blood T cell repertoires in COVID-19. Here immunoSEQ multiplex PCR was the method, and the copy in TCRdb shows in-frame clones only, minus some. The table has about 180,000 clones, roughly 88% seen once. The sample comprised PBMCs or T cells enriched from blood (not recorded which). The receptors here all came from a woman aged 18-35 years who had recovered from COVID-19. The CDR3 runs from the conserved cysteine through the conserved F or W. D genes are given only for firm matches. Size values are once, few and many counts, or a class for expanded clones, and some rows have none.

TRBD2,TRBV6-6,TRBJ2-7,.,CASSASGGANEQYF,TGTGCCAGCAGTGCCTCCGGGGGGGCAAACGAGCAGTACTTC
.,TRBV7-8,TRBJ2-5,.,CASSPWGSGEETQYF,TGTGCCAGCAGCCCATGGGGTTCAGGGGAAGAGACCCAGTACTTC
.,TRBV21-1,TRBJ2-1,.,CASSRPPLDRRGANGLYNEQFF,TGTGCCAGCAGCCGACCCCCTTTGGACAGGAGGGGAGCCAACGGGCTCTACAATGAGCAGTTCTTC
.,TRBV18,TRBJ1-1,.,CASSPPISGSEAFF,TGTGCCAGCTCACCACCGATTTCGGGATCCGAAGCTTTCTTT
.,TRBV5-1,TRBJ1-1,.,CASSTGVNTEAFF,TGCGCCAGCAGCACAGGCGTGAACACTGAAGCTTTCTTT
TRBD1,TRBV19,TRBJ1-2,.,CASSMVRQGASGYTF,TGTGCCAGTAGTATGGTCCGACAGGGGGCCTCTGGCTACACCTTC
.,TRBV7-2,TRBJ1-1,.,CASSFSWGVVDTEAFF,TGTGCCAGCAGCTTCAGTTGGGGAGTTGTGGACACTGAAGCTTTCTTT
TRBD2,TRBV15,TRBJ2-7,.,CATSREGLAGSYEQYF,TGTGCCACCAGCAGAGAAGGGCTAGCGGGGTCCTACGAGCAGTACTTC
TRBD2,TRBV11-2,TRBJ2-3,.,CASSLVSGRLITDTQYF,TGTGCCAGCAGCTTAGTTAGCGGGAGACTTATCACAGATACGCAGTATTTT
TRBD1,TRBV28,TRBJ2-5,.,CASSPGQGIAETQYF,TGTGCCAGCAGCCCCGGACAGGGGATTGCAGAGACCCAGTACTTC
.,TRBV9,TRBJ2-1,.,CASSERNYNEQFF,TGTGCCAGCAGCGAGCGGAACTACAATGAGCAGTTCTTC
.,TRBV30,TRBJ2-5,.,CAWSVLGDGGTQYF,TGTGCCTGGAGTGTACTGGGCGATGGAGGGACCCAGTACTTC
TRBD2,TRBV4-1,TRBJ2-1,.,CASSQEALAGGPEQFF,TGCGCCAGCAGCCAAGAGGCTCTAGCGGGAGGCCCTGAGCAGTTCTTC
TRBD2,TRBV2,TRBJ2-7,once,CASSTGGTYEQYF,TGTGCCAGCAGTACCGGGGGGACCTACGAGCAGTACTTC
.,TRBV6-2/TRBV6-3,TRBJ2-1,.,CASSYERGPKLNEQFF,TGTGCCAGCAGTTACGAGCGAGGCCCAAAACTTAATGAGCAGTTCTTC
.,TRBV2,TRBJ2-2,.,CASSTGNTGELFF,TGTGCCAGCAGTACAGGGAACACCGGGGAGCTGTTTTTT
TRBD1,TRBV2,TRBJ1-6,.,CASTETGGRSPLHF,TGTGCCAGCACCGAGACAGGGGGCCGGTCACCCCTCCACTTT
.,TRBV18,TRBJ1-2,.,CASSPSEAYGYTF,TGTGCCAGCTCACCGTCAGAGGCCTATGGCTACACCTTC
TRBD2,TRBV29-1,TRBJ2-3,.,CSVASGGNTDTQYF,TGCAGCGTGGCTAGCGGGGGAAACACAGATACGCAGTATTTT
TRBD1,TRBV5-5,TRBJ1-1,once,CASRYEGARTEAFF,TGTGCCAGCAGATACGAGGGGGCGCGGACTGAAGCTTTCTTT
.,TRBV30,TRBJ2-3,.,CAWILDSPDTQYF,TGTGCCTGGATATTAGACTCCCCAGATACGCAGTATTTT
.,TRBV6-5,TRBJ2-1,.,CASSYVGSGHEQFF,TGTGCCAGCAGTTACGTCGGGAGTGGGCATGAGCAGTTCTTC
TRBD1,TRBV7-2,TRBJ1-1,.,CLLGQGAGTEAFF,TGTCTCCTCGGACAGGGGGCCGGCACTGAAGCTTTCTTT
TRBD1,TRBV5-4,TRBJ1-2,.,CASSLRDRVFANYGYTF,TGTGCCAGCAGCCTCCGGGACAGGGTGTTTGCTAACTATGGCTACACCTTC
TRBD2,TRBV6-5,TRBJ2-1,.,CASTFSGGSLNGQFF,TGTGCCAGCACCTTTAGCGGGGGGTCCCTTAATGGGCAGTTCTTC
.,TRBV6-6,TRBJ1-2,.,CASSYLGGGVYGYTF,TGTGCCAGCAGTTATTTGGGAGGAGGGGTCTATGGCTACACCTTC
.,TRBV19,TRBJ1-1,once,CASSMEQGYTEAFF,TGTGCCAGTAGTATGGAACAGGGATACACTGAAGCTTTCTTT
TRBD2,TRBV6-9,TRBJ2-7,.,CASSYPSGSGEQYF,TGTGCCAGCAGTTACCCTAGCGGGTCGGGGGAGCAGTACTTC
TRBD1,TRBV4-3,TRBJ1-3,.,CASSHEEPGQGLLGSGNTIYF,TGCGCCAGCAGCCACGAAGAACCGGGACAGGGGCTATTGGGCTCTGGAAACACCATATATTTT
TRBD2,TRBV5-4,TRBJ2-1,few,CASSFMLTSGSYNEQFF,TGTGCCAGCAGCTTCATGCTGACTAGCGGTTCCTACAATGAGCAGTTCTTC
.,TRBV4-3,TRBJ2-1,.,CASSPILGSTMSMQQFF,TGCGCCAGCAGCCCCATTCTAGGCAGTACAATGAGCATGCAGCAGTTCTTC
TRBD1,TRBV28,TRBJ2-2,.,CASRDSFGKGNTGELFF,TGTGCGAGCCGGGACAGTTTTGGTAAAGGGAACACCGGGGAGCTGTTTTTT
.,TRBV7-8,TRBJ2-1,.,CASSLTQVYLDEQFF,TGTGCCAGCAGCTTAACACAGGTTTACCTTGATGAGCAGTTCTTC
.,TRBV10-3,TRBJ2-5,.,CAIGGGPRASGRGETQYF,TGTGCCATAGGGGGGGGTCCTCGCGCCAGCGGCCGAGGGGAGACCCAGTACTTC
.,TRBV28,TRBJ1-2,once,CASSLPLGGGYTF,TGTGCCAGCAGCCTCCCTCTCGGTGGTGGCTACACCTTC
TRBD2,TRBV10-1,TRBJ2-3,.,CASSRLAVTDTQYF,TGCGCCAGCAGCAGACTAGCGGTCACAGATACGCAGTATTTT
.,TRBV7-9,TRBJ1-2,.,CASSPRGGYGYTF,TGTGCCAGCAGCCCTCGGGGTGGCTATGGCTACACCTTC
TRBD2,TRBV7-8,TRBJ2-1,once,CASSPVASGSRHEQFF,TGTGCCAGCAGCCCTGTGGCTAGCGGGAGTCGCCATGAGCAGTTCTTC
TRBD1,TRBV28,TRBJ1-4,.,CASSTGGPNEKLFF,TGTGCCAGCAGCACAGGGGGCCCTAATGAAAAACTGTTTTTT
TRBD1,TRBV10-3,TRBJ2-1,.,CAISETLAGTGYNEQFF,TGTGCCATCAGTGAGACCCTCGCCGGGACAGGTTACAATGAGCAGTTCTTC
.,TRBV29-1,TRBJ2-7,.,CSVERGTYEQYF,TGCAGCGTTGAACGGGGGACCTACGAGCAGTACTTC
.,TRBV7-2,TRBJ1-3,.,CASSDSSGNTIYF,TGTGCCAGCAGCGACAGCTCCGGAAACACCATATATTTT
.,TRBV4-1,TRBJ2-4,.,CANIKQGSKNIQYF,TGCGCCAATATAAAACAGGGTTCCAAAAACATTCAGTACTTC
.,TRBV7-2,TRBJ2-7,.,CASSQQSGTSYEQYF,TGTGCCAGCAGCCAACAATCCGGGACATCATACGAGCAGTACTTC
.,TRBV7-8,TRBJ2-2,once,CASSLAVVANTGELFF,TGTGCCAGCAGCTTAGCGGTGGTAGCGAACACCGGGGAGCTGTTTTTT
.,TRBV13,TRBJ1-3,once,CASSLDSFSGNTIYF,TGTGCCAGCAGCTTGGACAGCTTCTCTGGAAACACCATATATTTT
.,TRBV6-4,TRBJ2-1,.,CASSDGGDYNEQFF,TGTGCCAGCAGTGATGGCGGCGACTACAATGAGCAGTTCTTC
TRBD1,TRBV28,TRBJ1-2,.,CASSPGQAGYTF,TGTGCCAGCAGTCCGGGACAGGCTGGCTACACCTTC
.,TRBV20-1,TRBJ1-1,.,CSAPRNTEAFF,TGCAGTGCTCCTCGGAACACTGAAGCTTTCTTT
.,TRBV29-1,TRBJ2-1,.,CSGAGGMFSEQFF,TGCAGCGGTGCCGGGGGTATGTTTTCGGAGCAGTTCTTC
.,TRBV5-1,TRBJ1-1,.,CASSPGGTPNTEAFF,TGCGCCAGCAGCCCGGGGGGGACACCGAACACTGAAGCTTTCTTT
.,TRBV6-5,TRBJ1-1,.,CASSYSDTEYTEAFF,TGTGCCAGCAGTTACTCGGATACAGAATACACTGAAGCTTTCTTT
.,TRBV10-2,TRBJ2-7,.,CASRPSDPGLASYEQYF,TGCGCCAGCAGACCCTCCGACCCGGGACTCGCCTCCTACGAGCAGTACTTC
TRBD1,TRBV14,TRBJ2-1,.,CASSQGIRDRGYNEQFF,TGTGCCAGCAGCCAAGGGATACGGGACAGGGGTTACAATGAGCAGTTCTTC
.,TRBV2,TRBJ2-2,.,CASNRPADEGVNTGELFF,TGTGCCAGCAATAGACCTGCCGACGAGGGAGTCAACACCGGGGAGCTGTTTTTT
TRBD1,TRBV28,TRBJ1-4,once,CASSSQGVLEKLFF,TGTGCCAGCAGTTCACAGGGGGTATTGGAAAAACTGTTTTTT
.,TRBV6-5,TRBJ1-1,.,CASSLTLEAFF,TGTGCCAGCAGCCTAACCCTAGAAGCTTTCTTT
.,TRBV21-1,TRBJ2-4,.,CASSARLAGIKNIQYF,TGTGCCAGCAGCGCTCGACTAGCGGGTATCAAAAACATTCAGTACTTC